Listed here are 24 T cell receptor beta chains from one sample, sequenced in a study of cytomegalovirus exposure and HLA in healthy donors. Researchers ran the PCR with 60 Vbeta and 13 Jbeta primers. TCRdb's copy holds only in-frame clones and misses some; the assay was immunoSEQ multiplex PCR. Among about 160,000 clones listed, roughly 85% were seen once. Sequences were obtained from PBMCs. Receptor source: a woman aged 50 to 60 in good health and CMV-seronegative.

The chain is built from TRBV29-1 and TRBJ2-1; 8 nucleotides line up with TRBD1. Germline assignment: CDR1 SQVTM and CDR2 ANQGSEA. CDR3 size: 12 residues. V lost 3 bases and J lost 7; bases outside the gene matches: 2. The CDR3 DNA is TGCAGCGTTGACAGGGGGCTTAATGAGCAGTTCTTC. Protein sequence: CSVDRGLNEQFF.

The J gene is TRBJ1-5, the V gene TRBV2; D call uncertain. Trimming pared 7 bases from V and 1 base from J, leaving 14 bases between. This CDR3 spans 15 amino acids. CDR1 is SNHLY, CDR2 FYNNEI, per germline. The CDR3 here is CASKERQTSNQPQHF. The CDR3 bases are TGTGCCAGCAAGGAGAGGCAGACCAGCAATCAGCCCCAGCATTTT.

This chain links TRBV7-9 with TRBJ2-5, with D possibly TRBD1 on 7 matching bases. CDR3 length: 16 residues. Trimming took off 0 bases at V and 2 bases at J, with 13 bases between the two ends. The germline V gene encodes CDR1 SEHNR and CDR2 FQNEAQ (reference sequence). CDR3: CASSLARGEIQETQYF. The DNA of the CDR3 is TGTGCCAGCAGCTTAGCCAGGGGGGAGATACAAGAGACCCAGTACTTC.

The V and J genes are TRBV19 and TRBJ2-1, with 10 positions matching TRBD2. The V segment lost 5 bases and the J segment 8 bases; nucleotides outside the gene matches: 6. Germline-derived CDR1 and CDR2 are LNHDA and SQIVND (reference sequence). The CDR3 is 14 amino acids. Here the CDR3 DNA reads TGTGCCAGTAGTCCGTCTAGCGGGAGAGATGAGCAGTTCTTC. This translates into CASSPSSGRDEQFF.

This clone was counted between two and nine times. The chain joins TRBV6-5 to TRBJ2-7, with 10 nucleotides matching TRBD2. The CDR3 totals 15 residues. The V segment lost 6 bases and the J segment 5 bases; nucleotides outside the gene matches: 10. In germline, CDR1 is MNHEY, CDR2 SVGAGI. CDR3 sequence (DNA): TGTGCCAGCAGCAAACTAGCGGGGAGTTCCCACGAGCAGTACTTC. Protein sequence: CASSKLAGSSHEQYF.

V and J are TRBV15 and TRBJ1-1, with 7 bases fitting TRBD1. CDR3 length: 15 residues. Germline assignment: CDR1 LNHNV and CDR2 YYDKDF (reference sequence). Trimming at V came to 1 base and at J to 3 bases, leaving 5 bases not matched to a gene. The CDR3 nucleotides are TGTGCCACCAGCAGAGTTGGCAGGGGGGACACTGAAGCTTTCTTT. It codes for CATSRVGRGDTEAFF.

CDR3 region: CASSLSGGDYYEQYF. In DNA, the CDR3 is TGTGCCAGCAGCTTGTCCGGGGGAGACTACTACGAGCAGTACTTC. The J gene is TRBJ2-7, the V gene TRBV5-6; TRBD2 might be the D (6 bases). The CDR3 totals 15 residues. Germline V gene lookup returns CDR1 SGHDT and CDR2 YYEEEE. V was trimmed by 1 base and J by 3 bases, leaving 14 bases between them.

V gene TRBV9 combines with J gene TRBJ2-3; TRBD2 agrees at 8 bases. Per germline, CDR1 SGDLS and CDR2 YYNGEE. This CDR3 comprises 14 residues. V dropped 6 bases and J dropped 4; count of bases not matched to a gene: 7. DNA for the CDR3: TGTGCCAGCAACTCCGGGACTAGTGCAGATACGCAGTATTTT. It is translated as CASNSGTSADTQYF.

In its sample, this clone was seen once. This chain connects TRBV18 to TRBJ2-5, with TRBD2 matching 7 bases. TRBJ2-7 matches the DNA end more closely, so the J call is doubtful. The CDR3 sequence is 12 residues long. Germline CDR1 and CDR2: KGHSH and LQKENI. This chain's CDR3 is CASSAGVYEQYF. Here the CDR3 DNA reads TGTGCCAGCTCAGCGGGGGTGTACGAGCAGTACTTC.

The rearrangement uses TRBV9 and TRBJ2-1; TRBD1 aligns across 9 bases. V lost 4 bases, J lost 8 bases, and 7 bases stayed unmatched. CDR3 length: 14 amino acids. CDR1 is SGDLS, CDR2 YYNGEE, per germline. The CDR3 here is CASSFGQGNYEQFF. In DNA, the CDR3 is TGTGCCAGCAGCTTTGGACAGGGGAACTATGAGCAGTTCTTC.

This chain uses TRBV27 with TRBJ1-1, with D tentatively TRBD1 (6 bases). This CDR3 has 14 amino acids. CDR1 is MNHEY, CDR2 SMNVEV, per germline (reference sequence). V dropped 2 bases and J dropped 1 base, with 8 bases sitting between them. Here the CDR3 reads CASSLQGRNTEAFF. The CDR3 DNA is TGTGCCAGCAGTTTACAGGGGAGGAACACTGAAGCTTTCTTT.

The chain combines TRBV4-3 with TRBJ2-1; 9 positions agree with TRBD2. V lost 3 bases to trimming and J lost 6 bases; unmatched junction nucleotides: 6. CDR1 is LGHNA and CDR2 is YSLEER in the germline V gene. The CDR3 length is 15 residues. The CDR3 coding sequence is TGCGCCAGCAGCCAGCTAGCGGGGAAATTCAATGAGCAGTTCTTC. This gives the protein CASSQLAGKFNEQFF.

This clone occurred a few times. Distinct nucleotide sequences in the sample also encode this CDR3. J is TRBJ2-1 and V is TRBV5-1; D perhaps matches TRBD1 (5 bases). Germline lookup yields CDR1 SGHRS and CDR2 YFSETQ. V lost 0 bases, J lost 7 bases, and 11 bases lay in between. This CDR3 has 14 residues. The CDR3 DNA reads TGCGCCAGCAGCTTGGGGCAGGGTGGAAATGAGCAGTTCTTC. It specifies CASSLGQGGNEQFF.

The rearrangement links TRBV14 to TRBJ1-1; a possible D gene is TRBD1 (5 bases). Germline CDR1 reads SGHDN; CDR2 reads FVKESK. CDR3 size: 11 residues. Trimming removed 5 bases at V and 7 bases at J, with 8 bases between. CDR3 sequence reads: CASSKGFEAFF. Here the CDR3 DNA reads TGTGCCAGCAGCAAGGGGTTTGAAGCTTTCTTT.

This sequence joins TRBV29-1 and TRBJ1-1, with TRBD1 as a possible D gene (5 bases). CDR1 is SQVTM, CDR2 ANQGSEA, per germline. The CDR3 runs 14 residues. Between the trimmed V and J ends, which lost 7 bases and 8 bases, there was a span of 23 bases. Here the CDR3 reads CSAAHRGPGVEAFF. CDR3 coding DNA: TGCAGCGCTGCCCATAGGGGCCCGGGCGTAGAAGCTTTCTTT.

This clone was recorded only once. V gene TRBV7-2 combines with J gene TRBJ2-7; the match to TRBD2 covers 11 bases. Germline V gives CDR1 SGHTA, CDR2 FQGNSA. V dropped 5 bases and J dropped 2; count of bases not matched to a gene: 8. The CDR3 covers 16 residues. CDR3 sequence reads: CASSVSGLAVTYEQYF. The CDR3 DNA follows: TGTGCCAGCAGCGTGTCGGGACTAGCGGTTACCTACGAGCAGTACTTC.

The sample holds a few counts of this clone. V and J are TRBV5-6 and TRBJ1-4; 7 nucleotides line up with TRBD1. The ends lost 0 bases at V and 7 bases at J; junction bases unmatched: 6. The CDR3 spans 15 residues. CDR1 SGHDT and CDR2 YYEEEE come from the germline V gene. The CDR3 loop reads CASSLVAGGSEKLFF. Here the CDR3 DNA reads TGTGCCAGCAGCTTGGTCGCAGGGGGTAGTGAAAAACTGTTTTTT.

This clone was counted only a few times. Distinct nucleotide sequences in the sample also encode this CDR3. V is TRBV18 and J is TRBJ2-3, with TRBD2 identical over 9 bases. With 2 bases clipped from V and 2 bases from J, the junction kept 2 bases outside the gene matches. The CDR3 contains 15 residues. Germline V gives CDR1 KGHSH, CDR2 LQKENI. CDR3 nucleotides: TGTGCCAGCTCACCATTAGCGGGGGCCACAGATACGCAGTATTTT. Its protein is CASSPLAGATDTQYF.

This chain uses TRBV7-9 with TRBJ1-1; tentative D call: TRBD1 (6 bases). The CDR3 runs to 13 residues. The germline CDR1 and CDR2 sequences are SEHNR and FQNEAQ (reference sequence). Deletions cut 5 bases from V and 1 base from J, with 8 bases between. In nucleotides, the CDR3 is TGTGCCAGCAGCCGACAGGCGAACACTGAAGCTTTCTTT. This sequence encodes CASSRQANTEAFF.

This clone appeared once. V usage is TRBV7-6 and J usage is TRBJ2-5; TRBD2 agrees at 8 bases. Germline V gene data show CDR1 as SGHVS and CDR2 as FNYEAQ. V gave up 5 bases and J gave up 3 bases; unmatched junction bases: 8. The CDR3 contains 15 residues. This CDR3 reads CASSPQLAEKETQYF. The DNA of the CDR3 is TGTGCCAGCAGCCCACAACTAGCGGAAAAAGAGACCCAGTACTTC.

The genes are TRBV11-2 and TRBJ2-7, with 14 bases identical to TRBD2. Germline V lookup: CDR1 SGHAT, CDR2 FQNNGV. This CDR3 has 18 residues. V gave up 4 bases and J gave up 3 bases; unmatched junction bases: 11. CDR3 loop: CASSSFGTSGRSDYEQYF. CDR3 coding DNA: TGTGCCAGCAGCTCATTTGGGACTAGCGGGAGAAGTGACTACGAGCAGTACTTC.

The gene calls are TRBV6-1 and TRBJ1-1; 8 bases map to TRBD1. The length of the CDR3 is 16 residues. The V segment lost 4 bases and the J segment 3 bases; nucleotides outside the gene matches: 10. Germline-derived CDR1 and CDR2 are MNHNS and SASEGT. In nucleotides, the CDR3 is TGTGCCAGCAGTGGATCAGGGGGCGTCGGATACACTGAAGCTTTCTTT. Residues: CASSGSGGVGYTEAFF.

CDR3 DNA sequence: TGCGCCAGCAGCTTCCAGGTGGGGCTTTCCTACAATGAGCAGTTCTTC. Its translation: CASSFQVGLSYNEQFF. The chain couples TRBV5-1 to TRBJ2-1; D possibly corresponds to TRBD1 (5 bases). V was cut by 2 bases and J by 1 base, with 13 bases left in between. CDR3 length: 16 residues. Germline V gene lookup returns CDR1 SGHRS and CDR2 YFSETQ.

The V and J genes are TRBV27 and TRBJ2-7; a weak D match, TRBD2 (6 bases). V shed 5 bases and J shed 4 bases, with 18 bases lying between them. This CDR3 comprises 15 residues. CDR1 and CDR2 from the germline V gene are MNHEY and SMNVEV (reference sequence). CDR3 sequence reads: CASSAPGTPRYEQYF. In DNA, the CDR3 is TGTGCCAGCAGTGCGCCCGGGACTCCTCGATACGAGCAGTACTTC.